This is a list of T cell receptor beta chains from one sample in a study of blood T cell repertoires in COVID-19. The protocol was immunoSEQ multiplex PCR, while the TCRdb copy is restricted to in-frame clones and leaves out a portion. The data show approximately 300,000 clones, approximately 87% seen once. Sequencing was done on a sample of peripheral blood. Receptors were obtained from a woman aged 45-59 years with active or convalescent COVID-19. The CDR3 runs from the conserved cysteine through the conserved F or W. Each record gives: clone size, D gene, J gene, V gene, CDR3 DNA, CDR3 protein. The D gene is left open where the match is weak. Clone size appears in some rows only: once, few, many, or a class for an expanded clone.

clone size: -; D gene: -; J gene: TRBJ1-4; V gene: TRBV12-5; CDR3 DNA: TGTGCTAGTGCCCCGGGACGTTTTCGGGGGTTTGAAAAACTGTTTTTT; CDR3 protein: CASAPGRFRGFEKLFF
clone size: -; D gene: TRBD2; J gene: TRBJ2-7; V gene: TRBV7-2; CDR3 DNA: TGTGCCAGCAGCTTGGCTAGCGGGAGGCGGGACTACGAGCAGTACTTC; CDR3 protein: CASSLASGRRDYEQYF
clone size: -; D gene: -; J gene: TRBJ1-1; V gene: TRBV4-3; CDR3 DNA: TGCGCCAGCAGCCCGCTCCTCGGGTTGTACGCTTTCTTT; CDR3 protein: CASSPLLGLYAFF
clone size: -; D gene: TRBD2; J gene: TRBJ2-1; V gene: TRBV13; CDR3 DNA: TGTGCCAGCAGCTTGGTAGGGACTAGCGGGTACAATGAGCAGTTCTTC; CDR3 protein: CASSLVGTSGYNEQFF
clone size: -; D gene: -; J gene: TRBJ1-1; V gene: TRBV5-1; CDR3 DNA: TGCGCCAGCAGCTTGGCCCTTCTGGAGGACACTGAAGCTTTCTTT; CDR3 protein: CASSLALLEDTEAFF
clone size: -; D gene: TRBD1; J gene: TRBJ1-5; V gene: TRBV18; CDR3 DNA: TGTGCCAGCTCCCCGGTGCAGGGGGGTTCTCAGCCCCAGCATTTT; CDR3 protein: CASSPVQGGSQPQHF
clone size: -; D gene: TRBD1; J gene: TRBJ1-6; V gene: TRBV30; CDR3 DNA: TGTGCCTGGAGCGGGGACAGGACTAATTCACCCCTCCACTTT; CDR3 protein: CAWSGDRTNSPLHF
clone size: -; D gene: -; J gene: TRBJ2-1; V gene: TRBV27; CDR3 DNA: TGTGCCAGCAGTTTTCGCGTGCCCCATACAGATGAGCAGTTCTTC; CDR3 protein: CASSFRVPHTDEQFF
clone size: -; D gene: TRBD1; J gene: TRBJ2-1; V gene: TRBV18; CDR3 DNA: TGTGCCAGCTCACGGGGTACAGGTTCGGGACAGGGTAGGAATGAGCAGTTCTTC; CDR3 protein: CASSRGTGSGQGRNEQFF
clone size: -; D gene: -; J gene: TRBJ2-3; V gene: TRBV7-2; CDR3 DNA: TGTGCCAGCAGCTTAGGCGGCGCTAGCACAGATACGCAGTATTTT; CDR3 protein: CASSLGGASTDTQYF
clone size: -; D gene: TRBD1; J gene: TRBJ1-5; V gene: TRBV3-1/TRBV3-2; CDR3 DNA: TGTGCCAGCAGCCAAGATCGCAAACAGGGGGCGATAAATAGCAATCAGCCCCAGCATTTT; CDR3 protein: CASSQDRKQGAINSNQPQHF
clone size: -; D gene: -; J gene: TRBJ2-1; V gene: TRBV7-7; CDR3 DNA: TGTGCTAGCAGCTTAGGTATAACAGCACCCAATGAGCAGTTCTTC; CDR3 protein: CASSLGITAPNEQFF
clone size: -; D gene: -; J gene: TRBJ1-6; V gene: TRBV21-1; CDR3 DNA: TGTGCCAGCAGCAAAGGAGGAGACAGGCCCACACCCCTCCACTTT; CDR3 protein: CASSKGGDRPTPLHF
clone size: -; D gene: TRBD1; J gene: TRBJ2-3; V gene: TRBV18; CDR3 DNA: TGTGCCAGCTCACCTACTGGGACAGGGACAGATACGCAGTATTTT; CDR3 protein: CASSPTGTGTDTQYF
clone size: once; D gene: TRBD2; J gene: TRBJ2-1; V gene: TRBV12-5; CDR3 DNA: TGTGCTAGGGGGCCAACTCCGGGACTAGCGTTCTATGAGCAGTTCTTC; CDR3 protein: CARGPTPGLAFYEQFF
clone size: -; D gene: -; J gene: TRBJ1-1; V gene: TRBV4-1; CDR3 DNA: TGCGCCAGCAAGGAGACGGCGATGAACACTGAAGCTTTCTTT; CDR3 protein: CASKETAMNTEAFF
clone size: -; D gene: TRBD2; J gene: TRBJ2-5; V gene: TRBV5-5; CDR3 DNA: TGTGCCAGCAGCTTGTGGACTGGCGGGGGTCAAGAGACCCAGTACTTC; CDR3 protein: CASSLWTGGGQETQYF
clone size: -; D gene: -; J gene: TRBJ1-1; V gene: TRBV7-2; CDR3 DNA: TGTGCCAGCAAGACTGCGATGAACACTGAAGCTTTCTTT; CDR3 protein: CASKTAMNTEAFF
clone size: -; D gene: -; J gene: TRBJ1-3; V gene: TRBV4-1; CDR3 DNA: TGCGCCAGCAGCCAAATCTACCGGGAAACTGGAAACACCATATATTTT; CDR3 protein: CASSQIYRETGNTIYF
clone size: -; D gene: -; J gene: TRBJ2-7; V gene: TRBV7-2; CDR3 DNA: TGTGCCAGCAGCTTAGTTTCCGCGGGACCATTAAGGCCTGACGAGCAGTACTTC; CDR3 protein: CASSLVSAGPLRPDEQYF
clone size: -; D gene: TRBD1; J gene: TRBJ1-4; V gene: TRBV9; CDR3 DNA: TGTGCCAGCAACCGACAGGGGTATGAAAAACTGTTTTTT; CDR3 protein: CASNRQGYEKLFF
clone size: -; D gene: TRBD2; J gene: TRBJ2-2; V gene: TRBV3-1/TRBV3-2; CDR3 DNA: TGTGCCAGCAGCCAAGTTCTTGCGGGGGTTACCGGGGAGCTGTTTTTT; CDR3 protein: CASSQVLAGVTGELFF
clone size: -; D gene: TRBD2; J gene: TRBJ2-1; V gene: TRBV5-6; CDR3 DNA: TGTGCCAGCAGTTCTGCGGGGGGCCTTTACAATGAGCAGTTCTTC; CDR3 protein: CASSSAGGLYNEQFF
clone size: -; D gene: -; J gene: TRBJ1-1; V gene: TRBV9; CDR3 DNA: TGTGCCAGCAGCGTAACCGGGGTCGTGAACACTGAAGCTTTCTTT; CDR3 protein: CASSVTGVVNTEAFF
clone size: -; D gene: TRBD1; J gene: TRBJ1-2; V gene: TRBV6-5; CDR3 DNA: TGTGCCAGCAGCACAGGGGACTATGGCTACACCTTC; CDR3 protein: CASSTGDYGYTF
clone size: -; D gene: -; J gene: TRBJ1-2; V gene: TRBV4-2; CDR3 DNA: TGTGCCAGCAGCCAGGGCACACAGGTTAACTATGGCTACACCTTC; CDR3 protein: CASSQGTQVNYGYTF
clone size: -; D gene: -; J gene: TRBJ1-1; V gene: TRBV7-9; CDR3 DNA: TGTGCCAGCAGCTTAGAAGGTCCGGGTGAAGCTTTCTTT; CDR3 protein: CASSLEGPGEAFF
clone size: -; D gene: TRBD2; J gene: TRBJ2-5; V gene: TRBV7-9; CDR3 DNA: TGTGCCAGCAGCTTGGCGGCGCGGGGGTACCAAGAGACCCAGTACTTC; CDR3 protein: CASSLAARGYQETQYF
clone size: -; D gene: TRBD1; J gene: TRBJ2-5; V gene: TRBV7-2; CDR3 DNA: TGTGCCAGCAGCTTTTGGGGAGGACAGGGAAAGACCCAGTACTTC; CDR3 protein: CASSFWGGQGKTQYF
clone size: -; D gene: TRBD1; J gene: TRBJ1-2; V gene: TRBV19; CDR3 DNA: TGTGCCAGTAGTATAGCAGGGACAGGGATTTATGGCTACACCTTC; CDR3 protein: CASSIAGTGIYGYTF
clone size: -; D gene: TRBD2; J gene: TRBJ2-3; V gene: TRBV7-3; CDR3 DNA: TGTGCCAGCAGCCCGCTAGCGGGGGGGAAGGATACGCAGTATTTT; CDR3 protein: CASSPLAGGKDTQYF
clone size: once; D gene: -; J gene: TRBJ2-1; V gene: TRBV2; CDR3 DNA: TGTGCCAGCAGTGAAGCGCGCGTTTCCTACAATGAGCAGTTCTTC; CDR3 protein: CASSEARVSYNEQFF
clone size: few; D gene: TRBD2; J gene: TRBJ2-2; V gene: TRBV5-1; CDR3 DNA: TGCGCCAGCAGCCCCATAGCGGGAGAGACCACCGGGGAGCTGTTTTTT; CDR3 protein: CASSPIAGETTGELFF
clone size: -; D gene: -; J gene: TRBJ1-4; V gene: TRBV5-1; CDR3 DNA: TGCGCCAGCAGCTTGAACACCGGGGTTGAGGGTGAAAAACTGTTTTTT; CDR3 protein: CASSLNTGVEGEKLFF
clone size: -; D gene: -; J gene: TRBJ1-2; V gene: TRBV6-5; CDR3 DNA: TGTGCCAGCACCCCACAGGGTTATTCCTATGGCTACACCTTC; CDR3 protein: CASTPQGYSYGYTF
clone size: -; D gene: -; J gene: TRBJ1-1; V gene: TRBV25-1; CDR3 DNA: TGTGCCAGCAGTGGAGGCCGTGGGTTGAACACTGAAGCTTTCTTT; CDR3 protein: CASSGGRGLNTEAFF
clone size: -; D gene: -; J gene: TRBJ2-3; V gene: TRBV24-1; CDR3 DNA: TGTGCCACCAGTGAATCAGGGATCACAGATACGCAGTATTTT; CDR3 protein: CATSESGITDTQYF
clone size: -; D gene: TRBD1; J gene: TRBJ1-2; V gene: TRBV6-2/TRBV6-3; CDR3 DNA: TGTGCCAGCAGTTACTCCGGCCAAGGGGGCGGCTATGGCTACACCTTC; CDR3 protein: CASSYSGQGGGYGYTF
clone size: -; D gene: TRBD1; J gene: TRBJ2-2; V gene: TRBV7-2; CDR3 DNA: TGTGCCAGCAGCGACAGGGGGAACACCGGGGAGCTGTTTTTT; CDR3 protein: CASSDRGNTGELFF
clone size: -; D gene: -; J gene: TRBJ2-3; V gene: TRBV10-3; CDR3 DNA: TGTGCCATCAGTGACGTGGTAGAAGATACGCAGTATTTT; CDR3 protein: CAISDVVEDTQYF
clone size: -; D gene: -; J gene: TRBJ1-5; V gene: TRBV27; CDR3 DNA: TGTGCCAGCAGTTTAGGGGGGAGCAATCAGCCCCAGCATTTT; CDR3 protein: CASSLGGSNQPQHF
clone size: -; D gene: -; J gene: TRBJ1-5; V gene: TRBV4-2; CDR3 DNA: TGTGCCAGCAGCTACAACAGGGAGACTCAGCCCCAGCATTTT; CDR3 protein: CASSYNRETQPQHF
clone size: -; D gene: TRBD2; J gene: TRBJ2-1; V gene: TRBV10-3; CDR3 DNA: TGTGCCATCAGTGATCAGAAACTAGCGACGAGTGAGCAGTTCTTC; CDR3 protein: CAISDQKLATSEQFF
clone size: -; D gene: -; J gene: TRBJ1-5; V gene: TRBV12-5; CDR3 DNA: TGTGCTAGTGGTTTGGCCGGGGGGCCCAATCAGCCCCAGCATTTT; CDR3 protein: CASGLAGGPNQPQHF
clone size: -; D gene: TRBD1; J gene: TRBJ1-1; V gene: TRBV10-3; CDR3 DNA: TGTGCCATCACCCGGGACAGGGGAACTGAGGCTTTCTTT; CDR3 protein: CAITRDRGTEAFF
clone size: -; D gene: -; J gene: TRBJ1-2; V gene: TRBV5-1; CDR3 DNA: TGCGCCAGCAGCTTGAGTATCAGGGCTTGGTATGGCTACACCTTC; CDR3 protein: CASSLSIRAWYGYTF
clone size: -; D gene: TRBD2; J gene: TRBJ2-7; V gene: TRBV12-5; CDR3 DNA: TGTGCTAGTGGGGATTCAAGGACTAGCGGGGTTACCTACGAGCAGTACTTC; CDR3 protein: CASGDSRTSGVTYEQYF
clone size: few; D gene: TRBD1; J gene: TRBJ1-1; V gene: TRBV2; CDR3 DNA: TGTGCCAGCAGACCGGACAGGGTGGGGAACACTGAAGCTTTCTTT; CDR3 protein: CASRPDRVGNTEAFF
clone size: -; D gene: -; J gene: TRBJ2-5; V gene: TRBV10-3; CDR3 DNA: TGTGCCATCAGTCAGTACAGGGTTTCCGAGACCCAGTACTTC; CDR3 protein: CAISQYRVSETQYF